The present entry profiles one TCR beta chain with its context. This entry belongs to a study of blood T cell repertoires in COVID-19. Study details: Some COVID-19 samples were acute and others convalescent; all came from the United States, Italy and Spain. The analysed material was cDNA or gDNA that came from T cells, B-cell-depleted T cells, or PBMCs.

The V segment lost 7 bases and the J segment 1 base; nucleotides outside the gene matches: 16. This CDR3 spans 18 amino acids. In germline, CDR1 is MNHGY, CDR2 SAAAGT. Original processing notes: For nucleated cells, counts were estimated from reference gene primer amplification. Sequenced by immunoSEQ multiplex PCR; TCRdb stores in-frame clones only, minus some. The V and J calls and clone size were taken over from that table, and D and trimming were inferred from the DNA. The sample gives 100,000 to 120,000 clones, 90% of which show up once; approximately 4.5% is in the top ten. The V call is TRBV6-8, the J call TRBJ2-3; TRBD1 matches 8 bases. The sample comprised peripheral blood. This receptor was taken from a woman between 50 and 59 years old with acute or convalescent COVID-19. This CDR3 reads CASINSGCTGGGTDTQYF. Written as DNA, the CDR3 is TGTGCCAGCATCAATTCGGGATGCACAGGGGGAGGCACAGATACGCAGTATTTT.